This is a list of T cell receptor beta chains from one sample in a study of beta chain features in type 1 diabetes. Produced via immunoSEQ multiplex PCR; TCRdb's table is partial and in-frame only. The sample carries 350,000 to 450,000 clones, around 15% recorded once. Sample: naive CD4+ T cells from blood. The receptors stem from a woman between 18 and 30 years old in good health. Each CDR3 is given with its conserved first and last residue. Each record gives: clone size, D gene, V gene, J gene, CDR3 DNA, CDR3 protein. The D gene is left open where the match is weak. Size tells how often a clone was seen (once, few, many) or the class of an expanded clone, and some rows leave it out.

size: few; D: TRBD1; V: TRBV7-3; J: TRBJ2-6; DNA: TGTGCCAGCAGCTTACGGACAGGAACTGGGGCCAACGTCCTGACTTTC; CDR3: CASSLRTGTGANVLTF
size: -; D: -; V: TRBV18; J: TRBJ2-3; DNA: TGTGCCAGCTCACGCGACAGGTTTTCAGATACGCAGTATTTT; CDR3: CASSRDRFSDTQYF
size: -; D: TRBD2; V: TRBV7-7; J: TRBJ2-1; DNA: TGTGCCAGCAGCTCCTCGGGACTAGCGGCCTACAATGAGCAGTTCTTC; CDR3: CASSSSGLAAYNEQFF
size: -; D: -; V: TRBV9; J: TRBJ2-3; DNA: TGTGCCAGCAGCGTGGAGGGACCAGATACGCAGTATTTT; CDR3: CASSVEGPDTQYF
size: few; D: TRBD1; V: TRBV30; J: TRBJ1-5; DNA: TGTGCCTGGAGTCTTGGACTCTCCGGGACAGCTAGCAATCAGCCCCAGCATTTT; CDR3: CAWSLGLSGTASNQPQHF
size: -; D: -; V: TRBV28; J: TRBJ2-1; DNA: TGTGCCAGCAGTTTACTAGCGAGATACAATGAGCAGTTCTTC; CDR3: CASSLLARYNEQFF
size: few; D: TRBD1; V: TRBV23-1; J: TRBJ1-5; DNA: TGCGCGACCACGGACAGGAAGTTCTTCGAGATTTCTGATCAGCCCCAGCATTTT; CDR3: CATTDRKFFEISDQPQHF
size: -; D: -; V: TRBV1; J: TRBJ1-2; DNA: TGCACCAGCAGCCAAGGAGACGACAGAGGAGACTACACCTTC; CDR3: CTSSQGDDRGDYTF
size: few; D: TRBD1; V: TRBV9; J: TRBJ2-2; DNA: TGTGCCAGCAGCGTAAGTGGACAGGCGAACACCGGGGAGCTGTTTTTT; CDR3: CASSVSGQANTGELFF
size: -; D: -; V: TRBV28; J: TRBJ2-1; DNA: TGTGCCATTAGCTCCTACAATGAGCAGTTCTTC; CDR3: CAISSYNEQFF
size: -; D: TRBD1; V: TRBV2; J: TRBJ2-1; DNA: TGTGCCAGCATTGCTGCCGGGACAGGGGTTTCCAATGAGCAGTTCTTC; CDR3: CASIAAGTGVSNEQFF
size: few; D: TRBD1; V: TRBV4-1; J: TRBJ1-4; DNA: TGCGCCAGCAGCCCTTACAGGGGGCAGGCTAATGAAAAACTGTTTTTT; CDR3: CASSPYRGQANEKLFF
size: -; D: -; V: TRBV6-1; J: TRBJ2-3; DNA: TGTGCCAGCAGTGAAACCACTGCAGATACGCAGTATTTT; CDR3: CASSETTADTQYF
size: few; D: TRBD2; V: TRBV18; J: TRBJ2-1; DNA: TGTGCCAGCTCGCAGGGGACTAGCGTTAACAATGAGCAGTTCTTC; CDR3: CASSQGTSVNNEQFF
size: -; D: TRBD1; V: TRBV6-5; J: TRBJ2-1; DNA: TGTGCCAGCAGATACTTGGACAGGGGGTCCAATGAGCAGTTCTTC; CDR3: CASRYLDRGSNEQFF
size: -; D: TRBD2; V: TRBV7-9; J: TRBJ2-5; DNA: TGTGCCAGCAGCCCCCTGTTCCTAGCGGGAGGCGGGGGCCAAGAGACCCAGTACTTC; CDR3: CASSPLFLAGGGGQETQYF
size: -; D: -; V: TRBV7-2; J: TRBJ2-3; DNA: TGTGCCAGCAGCTTAGTTAAGTGGGCGACAGATACGCAGTATTTT; CDR3: CASSLVKWATDTQYF
size: -; D: TRBD2; V: TRBV30; J: TRBJ2-3; DNA: TGTGCCTGGAGCCTAGCGGTTCCAGATACGCAGTATTTT; CDR3: CAWSLAVPDTQYF
size: once; D: -; V: TRBV2; J: TRBJ1-2; DNA: TGTGCCAGCAGTGAAGGGCAGTACTATGGCTACACCTTC; CDR3: CASSEGQYYGYTF
size: few; D: TRBD2; V: TRBV9; J: TRBJ2-1; DNA: TGTGCCAGCAGCGTAGTTGCGGGAGGGTACAATGAGCAGTTCTTC; CDR3: CASSVVAGGYNEQFF
size: few; D: -; V: TRBV7-2; J: TRBJ2-4; DNA: TGTGCCAGCAGCTTTGAGTACATTCAGTACTTC; CDR3: CASSFEYIQYF
size: few; D: -; V: TRBV29-1; J: TRBJ2-5; DNA: TGCAGCGTTGGCCCCAGGCCTCTACAAGAGACCCAGTACTTC; CDR3: CSVGPRPLQETQYF
size: few; D: -; V: TRBV29-1; J: TRBJ1-1; DNA: TGCAGCGTCACAGGACAAGTCTTTTCTGAAGCTTTCTTT; CDR3: CSVTGQVFSEAFF
size: few; D: -; V: TRBV29-1; J: TRBJ2-1; DNA: TGCAGCGTTGAAGAGAAAACATACAATGAGCAGTTCTTC; CDR3: CSVEEKTYNEQFF
size: few; D: -; V: TRBV2; J: TRBJ2-4; DNA: TGTGCCAGCAGTGAAGATAGGGGCTCAAACATTCAGTACTTC; CDR3: CASSEDRGSNIQYF